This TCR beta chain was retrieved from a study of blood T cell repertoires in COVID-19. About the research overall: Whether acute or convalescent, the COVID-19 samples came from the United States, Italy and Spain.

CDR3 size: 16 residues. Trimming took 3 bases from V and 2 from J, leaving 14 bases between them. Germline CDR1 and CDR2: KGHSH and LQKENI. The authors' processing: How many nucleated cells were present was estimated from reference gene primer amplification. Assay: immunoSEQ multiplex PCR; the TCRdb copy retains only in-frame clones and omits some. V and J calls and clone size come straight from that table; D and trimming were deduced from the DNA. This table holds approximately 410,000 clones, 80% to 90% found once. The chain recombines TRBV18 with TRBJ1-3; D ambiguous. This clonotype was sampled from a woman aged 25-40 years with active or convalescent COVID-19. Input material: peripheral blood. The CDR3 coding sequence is TGTGCCAGCTCACCCGGGAGTTTAACTCCTGGAAACACCATATATTTT. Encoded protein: CASSPGSLTPGNTIYF.